The 32 T cell receptor beta chains given below trace back to one sample, sequenced in a study. TCRdb reprocessed the 5' RACE reads via MiXCR and lists one record per CDR3 protein. The sample carries over 6,500 distinct CDR3 sequences, about 50% recorded once. The specimen sequenced was naive CD4+ T cells sorted from a lymph node. The subset is: naive CD4+ T cells, CD4+CD45RA+CD25-. The receptors originated from a female donor with breast cancer.

This clonotype was picked up one time. The V call is TRBV7-9, the J call TRBJ2-1; D possibly corresponds to TRBD1 (5 bases). The CDR3 has 13 amino acids. Germline CDR1 is SEHNR and CDR2 is FQNEAQ (reference sequence). V dropped 5 bases and J dropped 6 bases, with 11 bases sitting between them. The CDR3 DNA reads as TGTGCCAGCAGCCCGTCCCAGGGCAATGAGCAGTTCTTC. Its protein product is CASSPSQGNEQFF.

In its sample, this clonotype was seen a few times. This sequence joins TRBV4-1 and TRBJ2-3, with TRBD2 matching 10 bases. The germline V gene encodes CDR1 MGHRA and CDR2 YSYEKL. The ends lost 7 bases at V and 1 base at J; junction bases unmatched: 8. The CDR3 runs 16 residues. CDR3 sequence reads: CASTTTLAGGTDTQYF. Written as DNA, the CDR3 is TGCGCCAGCACCACAACCCTAGCGGGGGGCACAGATACGCAGTATTTT.

In this sample, this clonotype turned up once. The chain couples TRBV5-4 to TRBJ2-2; the match to TRBD2 covers 9 bases. Germline values: CDR1 SGHNT, CDR2 YYREEE (reference sequence). The junction had 12 bases not matched to a gene; V was cut back by 1 base and J by 8 bases. There are 17 residues in the CDR3. CDR3 sequence (DNA): TGTGCCAGCAGCTTGCCCACTTCGCGGGGGGGCATGGGGGAGCTGTTTTTT. It is translated as CASSLPTSRGGMGELFF.

Only a few counts were recorded for this clonotype. The genes are TRBV10-3 and TRBJ2-7; the D is unclear. The germline V gene has CDR1 ENHRY and CDR2 SYGVKD. V lost 4 bases to trimming and J lost 5 bases, with 15 bases between them. There are 14 residues in the CDR3. The CDR3 DNA sequence: TGTGCCATCAGTGGGGTGCCCCCGGAGAACGAGCAGTACTTC. Translated: CAISGVPPENEQYF.

This clonotype has a handful of counts. This chain links TRBV3-1 with TRBJ2-4; D is perhaps TRBD2 (6 bases). The ends were cut back, 2 bases at V and 7 bases at J, with 12 bases in the middle. From germline, CDR1 is LGHDT and CDR2 YNNKEL (reference sequence). CDR3 length equals 14 residues. The CDR3 protein is CASSQRDSGNIQYF. DNA of the CDR3: TGTGCCAGCAGCCAACGGGACTCTGGGAACATTCAGTACTTC.

CDR3 bases: TGCGCCAGCAGCCTACGTTACGAGCAGTACTTC. Encoded protein: CASSLRYEQYF. This sequence joins TRBV4-1 and TRBJ2-7; D gene unclear. Germline CDR1 MGHRA, CDR2 YSYEKL. Trimming took 4 bases from V and 4 from J, leaving 5 bases between them. This CDR3 is built from 11 residues.

In its sample, this clonotype was seen a few times. The V and J genes are TRBV7-9 and TRBJ1-1; 8 bases map to TRBD1. The CDR3 is 15 residues long. Germline CDR1 is SEHNR and CDR2 is FQNEAQ (reference sequence). V lost 2 bases to trimming and J lost 4 bases; unmatched junction nucleotides: 6. The CDR3 DNA reads TGTGCCAGCAGCTTATATGGGACAGGTCTCACTGAAGCTTTCTTT. Translating it yields CASSLYGTGLTEAFF.

This clonotype was observed a handful of times. The genes are TRBV2 and TRBJ2-3, with D maybe TRBD1 (5 bases). The V gene lost 8 bases and the J gene lost 1 base, with 16 bases spanning the gap. The CDR3 runs 15 residues. Germline V gene lookup returns CDR1 SNHLY and CDR2 FYNNEI. This chain's CDR3 is CASYETVRGTDTQYF. The DNA for the CDR3 is TGTGCCAGCTACGAGACAGTCCGGGGCACAGATACGCAGTATTTT.

The chain joins TRBV5-1 to TRBJ2-7; 7 bases match TRBD1. Germline assignment: CDR1 SGHRS and CDR2 YFSETQ. The ends lost 3 bases at V and 3 bases at J; junction bases unmatched: 9. The CDR3 loop spans 15 amino acids. CDR3 bases: TGCGCCAGCAGCTCCCGGACCGGGACAGACTACGAGCAGTACTTC. This translates into CASSSRTGTDYEQYF.

This chain joins TRBV3-1 and TRBJ2-3; D unclear. V was pared by 1 base and J by 0 bases, with 8 bases between. The CDR3 totals 15 residues. Germline V gives CDR1 LGHDT, CDR2 YNNKEL (reference sequence). Here the CDR3 DNA reads TGTGCCAGCAGCCAAGGGTCGGGTAGCACAGATACGCAGTATTTT. This gives the protein CASSQGSGSTDTQYF.

This chain joins TRBV20-1 and TRBJ2-7; weak D call: TRBD2 (5 bases). The V gene lost 3 bases and the J gene lost 4 bases, with 16 bases spanning the gap. Germline loops: CDR1 DFQATT, CDR2 SNEGSKA (reference sequence). The CDR3 extends over 14 amino acids. CDR3 loop: CSASRQLDSYEQYF. In DNA form, the CDR3 reads TGCAGTGCTAGCCGACAACTAGACTCGTACGAGCAGTACTTC.

Only a few counts were recorded for this clonotype. The gene calls are TRBV29-1 and TRBJ2-5, with 9 bases that match TRBD2. Germline CDR1 SQVTM, CDR2 ANQGSEA. CDR3 length equals 13 residues. The V segment lost 7 bases and the J segment 3 bases; nucleotides outside the gene matches: 6. The CDR3 loop reads CSGETSGEETQYF. CDR3 nucleotide sequence: TGCAGCGGGGAGACTAGCGGTGAAGAGACCCAGTACTTC.

This clonotype has a handful of counts. The chain uses TRBV6-1 and TRBJ1-1; 7 nucleotides line up with TRBD1. V was pared by 6 bases and J by 3 bases, with 7 bases of the junction left unmatched. This CDR3 region has 14 residues. Germline assignment: CDR1 MNHNS and CDR2 SASEGT. CDR3 in DNA: TGTGCCAGCAGAGAACCCGGACAGGACACTGAAGCTTTCTTT. This translates into CASREPGQDTEAFF.

Comment on this clonotype: A read error may explain this, as a much larger clone is one base away. The chain carries TRBV29-1 and TRBJ2-1; 11 nucleotides agree with TRBD2. The CDR3 runs 16 residues. The V gene's germline CDR1 is SQVTM and CDR2 ANQGSEA. The CDR3 DNA reads as TGCAGCACATCGGCTAGCGGGAGGTATGGGTACAATAAGCAGTTCTTC. It encodes CSTSASGRYGYNKQFF.

The chain uses TRBV5-1 and TRBJ1-2; tentative D call: TRBD1 (5 bases). Germline values: CDR1 SGHRS, CDR2 YFSETQ. The CDR3 has 16 amino acids. Trimming removed 2 bases at V and 6 bases at J, with 20 bases between. The CDR3 sequence is CASSLPRRIGGDGYTF. CDR3 nucleotides: TGCGCCAGCAGCTTACCCCGCAGAATAGGAGGGGATGGCTACACCTTC. Full variable domain (outside the CDR3, taken from reference TRBV5-1 and TRBJ1-2): KAGVTQTPRYLIKTRGQQVTLSCSPISGHRSVSWYQQTPGQGLQFLFEYFSETQRNKGNFPGRFSGRQFSNSRSEMNVSTLELGDSALYLCASSLPRRIGGDGYTFGSGTRLTVV.

This clonotype was seen more than once but under ten times. The chain employs TRBV5-1 and TRBJ2-3; TRBD2 agrees at 11 bases. With 3 bases clipped from V and 6 bases from J, the junction kept 6 bases outside the gene matches. The germline CDR1 and CDR2 sequences are SGHRS and YFSETQ. This CDR3 has 15 residues. The DNA of the CDR3 is TGCGCCAGCAGCTCCGGGACTAGCGGCCACGATACGCAGTATTTT. Residues: CASSSGTSGHDTQYF. The full variable domain, with the rest looked up from reference TRBV5-1 and TRBJ2-3, is KAGVTQTPRYLIKTRGQQVTLSCSPISGHRSVSWYQQTPGQGLQFLFEYFSETQRNKGNFPGRFSGRQFSNSRSEMNVSTLELGDSALYLCASSSGTSGHDTQYFGPGTRLTVL.

In its sample, this clonotype ranks as large. CDR3 bases: TGTGCCATCAGGATGACGGACAGGGCTTTGGCTGAAGCTTTCTTT. Translation: CAIRMTDRALAEAFF. V and J are TRBV10-3 and TRBJ1-1; 8 bases map to TRBD1. CDR1 is ENHRY and CDR2 is SYGVKD in the germline V gene. The V and J ends lost 6 bases and 6 bases, in that order; junction bases with no gene match: 12. This CDR3 contains 15 residues.

The CDR3, as DNA: TGTGCCAGCAGTTACTATGGGCGGGGTAACACTGAAGCTTTCTTT. Amino acid sequence: CASSYYGRGNTEAFF. The V gene is TRBV6-5, the J gene TRBJ1-1; no firm D call. Germline CDR1 reads MNHEY; CDR2 reads SVGAGI. Trimming took 1 base from V and 2 from J, leaving 11 bases between them. CDR3 length equals 15 residues.

The gene calls are TRBV7-6 and TRBJ2-3; unclear D gene. This CDR3 is 14 amino acids long. Germline V lookup: CDR1 SGHVS, CDR2 FNYEAQ. Deletions cut 0 bases from V and 8 bases from J, with 12 bases between. The CDR3 sequence is CASSLAEVSGTQYF. The CDR3 nucleotides are TGTGCCAGCAGCTTAGCTGAGGTTTCGGGTACGCAGTATTTT.

In nucleotides, the CDR3 is TGCGCCAGCAGGCAACCCGGACTAGCGGGCCTCAATGAGCAGTTCTTC. As protein: CASRQPGLAGLNEQFF. The V gene is TRBV5-1, the J gene TRBJ2-1; 11 nucleotides align to TRBD2. Germline V gene sequence: CDR1 SGHRS, CDR2 YFSETQ. The CDR3 covers 16 residues. V lost 5 bases to trimming and J lost 6 bases; unmatched junction nucleotides: 10.

Here the CDR3 DNA reads TGTGCCAGCAGCCCGACTAGCGGTACCTCTGGAAACACCATATATTTT. This encodes CASSPTSGTSGNTIYF. This chain uses TRBV7-6 with TRBJ1-3; D unresolved. The length of the CDR3 is 16 residues. V was trimmed by 5 bases and J by 0 bases, leaving 14 bases between them. Germline values: CDR1 SGHVS, CDR2 FNYEAQ.

CDR3 in DNA: TGTGCCAGCAGTGAAGGAGTAGCGGGGGGGTTGCCAAACATTCAGTACTTC. Translation: CASSEGVAGGLPNIQYF. V gene TRBV6-1 combines with J gene TRBJ2-4; 11 bases agree with TRBD2. The germline V gene has CDR1 MNHNS and CDR2 SASEGT. V shed 1 base and J 6 bases; nucleotides not matched to a gene: 8. This CDR3 spans 17 amino acids.

This clonotype was seen a few times. The chain carries TRBV20-1 and TRBJ1-5; 7 bases agree with TRBD1. The germline V gene encodes CDR1 DFQATT and CDR2 SNEGSKA (reference sequence). Losses at the gene ends were 2 bases for V and 7 bases for J; bases not matched to a gene: 5. CDR3 size: 13 residues. CDR3 residues: CSARRTGRQPQHF. Here the CDR3 DNA reads TGCAGTGCTAGACGGACAGGAAGACAGCCCCAGCATTTT.

The chain carries TRBV20-1 and TRBJ2-1, with 8 bases fitting TRBD2. The ends lost 7 bases at V and 0 bases at J; junction bases unmatched: 5. CDR3 length: 14 residues. The V gene's germline CDR1 is DFQATT and CDR2 SNEGSKA (reference sequence). This CDR3 reads CSGSGKISYNEQFF. CDR3 nucleotides: TGCAGTGGTAGCGGGAAGATCTCCTACAATGAGCAGTTCTTC.

The V call is TRBV6-6, the J call TRBJ1-6; D is perhaps TRBD1 (5 bases). The CDR3 spans 15 residues. Trimming shortened V by 0 bases and J by 4 bases, and 7 bases separated the two germline ends. CDR1 MNHNY and CDR2 SVGAGI come from the germline V gene (reference sequence). Here the CDR3 reads CASSYSSGYNSPLHF. The CDR3 DNA follows: TGTGCCAGCAGTTACTCGTCAGGGTATAATTCACCCCTCCACTTT.

The CDR3 DNA reads TGCAGCTTTGGGCGCACAGATACGCAGTATTTT. Translation: CSFGRTDTQYF. The V gene is TRBV29-1, the J gene TRBJ2-3, with no clear D. There are 11 residues in the CDR3. CDR1 SQVTM and CDR2 ANQGSEA come from the germline V gene. The ends were cut back, 8 bases at V and 1 base at J, with 7 bases in the middle.

This clonotype has more than one count but fewer than ten. The chain combines TRBV7-2 with TRBJ1-1; no definite D call. The CDR3 runs to 13 residues. In germline, CDR1 is SGHTA, CDR2 FQGNSA. Trimming stripped 5 bases from V and 4 bases from J, with 11 bases between. The CDR3 is CASSLGRPTEAFF. The CDR3 region has the DNA TGTGCCAGCAGCCTCGGTCGGCCCACTGAAGCTTTCTTT.

J is TRBJ2-6 and V is TRBV5-1, with 7 bases identical to TRBD1. The CDR3 runs to 16 residues. CDR1 is SGHRS, CDR2 YFSETQ, per germline. Trimming removed 3 bases from V and 3 bases from J; junction bases left unmatched: 6. The CDR3 region is CASSWTGQLGANVLTF. The DNA for the CDR3 is TGCGCCAGCAGCTGGACAGGTCAACTTGGGGCCAACGTCCTGACTTTC. Looking up the rest from reference TRBV5-1 and TRBJ2-6 gives the full variable domain: KAGVTQTPRYLIKTRGQQVTLSCSPISGHRSVSWYQQTPGQGLQFLFEYFSETQRNKGNFPGRFSGRQFSNSRSEMNVSTLELGDSALYLCASSWTGQLGANVLTFGAGSRLTVL.

V usage is TRBV19 and J usage is TRBJ2-1; 8 nucleotides line up with TRBD2. Per germline, CDR1 LNHDA and CDR2 SQIVND (reference sequence). This CDR3 spans 14 amino acids. Trimming cost V 6 bases and J 10 bases; bases outside gene matches: 11. For the CDR3, the DNA is TGTGCCAGTAGGCCGCCGGGACTAGAAAAAGAGCAGTTCTTC. Translation: CASRPPGLEKEQFF.

This clonotype was counted a few times. V and J are TRBV3-1 and TRBJ1-2, with 8 positions matching TRBD1. The CDR3 is 14 amino acids. Germline-derived CDR1 and CDR2 are LGHDT and YNNKEL (reference sequence). With V trimmed by 4 bases and J by 4 bases, 5 bases remained unmatched. The CDR3 protein is CASSPRGRSYGYTF. For the CDR3, the DNA is TGTGCCAGCAGCCCCAGGGGGCGAAGCTATGGCTACACCTTC.

V and J are TRBV11-2 and TRBJ2-3; 8 bases map to TRBD2. The germline CDR1 and CDR2 sequences are SGHAT and FQNNGV. V lost 5 bases to trimming and J lost 1 base; unmatched junction nucleotides: 5. CDR3 size: 15 residues. As DNA, the CDR3 is TGTGCCAGCAGCAAGACAGCGGGGGGCACAGATACGCAGTATTTT. This sequence encodes CASSKTAGGTDTQYF.

The V and J genes are TRBV2 and TRBJ1-5; no definite D call. The CDR3 is 14 residues long. Germline V gene data show CDR1 as SNHLY and CDR2 as FYNNEI. V dropped 1 base and J dropped 5 bases, with 9 bases sitting between them. The CDR3, as DNA: TGTGCCAGCAGTGAAGTGGGGAAGTATCAGCCCCAGCATTTT. Its translation: CASSEVGKYQPQHF.